The present entry profiles one TCR beta chain with its context. As yet, its antigen is unknown. All patients relapsed after autologous stem cell transplantation, and brentuximab vedotin exposure varied. Complete response, partial response or progressive disease were the best responses. The sample originates from a study of PD-1 blockade in classical Hodgkin lymphoma. Points from the study as a whole: The study found complete responders had baseline diversity similar to newly diagnosed patients. Still unresolved is the cause of the repertoire differences, which may be disease activity or prior therapy. When set against healthy donors, newly diagnosed patients were reported to show lower baseline TCR diversity.

The method was immunoSEQ multiplex PCR; TCRdb's version includes in-frame clones alone and lacks a portion of them. Among 45,000 to 60,000 clones listed, approximately 84% were seen once. This sequence originates from a human donor with classical Hodgkin lymphoma. The sample here was peripheral blood mononuclear cells (PBMCs), taken at baseline.

The CDR3 DNA reads as TGCGCCAGCAGCTTGGGACCGGAAACCAGTGGAGAGACCCAGTACTTC. Protein product: CASSLGPETSGETQYF. This chain connects TRBV5-1 to TRBJ2-5; no reliable D call. Trimming cost V 0 bases and J 4 bases, with 16 bases left between them. Germline CDR1 SGHRS, CDR2 YFSETQ. CDR3 length: 16 residues.